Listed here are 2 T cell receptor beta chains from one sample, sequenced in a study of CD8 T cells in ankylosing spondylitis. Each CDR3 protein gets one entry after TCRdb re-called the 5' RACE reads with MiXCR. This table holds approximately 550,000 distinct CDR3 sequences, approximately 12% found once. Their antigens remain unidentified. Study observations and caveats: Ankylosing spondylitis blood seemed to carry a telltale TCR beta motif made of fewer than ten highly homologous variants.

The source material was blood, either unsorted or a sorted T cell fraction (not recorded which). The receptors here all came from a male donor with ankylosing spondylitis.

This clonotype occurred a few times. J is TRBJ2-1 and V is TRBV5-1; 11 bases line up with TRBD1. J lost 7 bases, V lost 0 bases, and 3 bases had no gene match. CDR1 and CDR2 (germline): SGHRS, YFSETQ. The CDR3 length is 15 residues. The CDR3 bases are TGCGCCAGCAGCTTGGACGGGACAGGGGGGAATGAGCAGTTCTTC. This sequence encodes CASSLDGTGGNEQFF.

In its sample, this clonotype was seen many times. CDR3 in amino acids: CAWRLKLPNTEAFF. CDR3 coding DNA: TGTGCCTGGAGACTAAAGCTACCGAACACTGAAGCTTTCTTT. V and J are TRBV30 and TRBJ1-1; D not certain. V was shortened by 3 bases and J by 1 base, with 12 bases between the two germline ends. This CDR3 is built from 14 residues. The germline V gene encodes CDR1 GTSNPN and CDR2 SVGIG (reference sequence).